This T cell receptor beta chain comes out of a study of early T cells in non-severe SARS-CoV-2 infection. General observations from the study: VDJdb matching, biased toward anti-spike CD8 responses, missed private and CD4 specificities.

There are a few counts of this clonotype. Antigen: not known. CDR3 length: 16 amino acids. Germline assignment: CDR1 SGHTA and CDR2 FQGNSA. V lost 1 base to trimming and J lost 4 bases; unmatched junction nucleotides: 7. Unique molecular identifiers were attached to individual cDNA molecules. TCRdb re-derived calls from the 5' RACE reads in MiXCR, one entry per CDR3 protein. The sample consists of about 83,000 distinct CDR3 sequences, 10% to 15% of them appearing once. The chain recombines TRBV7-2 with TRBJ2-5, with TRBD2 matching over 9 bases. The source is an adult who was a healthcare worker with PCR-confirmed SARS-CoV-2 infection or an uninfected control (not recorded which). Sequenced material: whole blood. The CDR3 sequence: CASSLVPSGMGETQYF. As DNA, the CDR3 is TGTGCCAGCAGCTTAGTCCCTAGCGGGATGGGAGAGACCCAGTACTTC.